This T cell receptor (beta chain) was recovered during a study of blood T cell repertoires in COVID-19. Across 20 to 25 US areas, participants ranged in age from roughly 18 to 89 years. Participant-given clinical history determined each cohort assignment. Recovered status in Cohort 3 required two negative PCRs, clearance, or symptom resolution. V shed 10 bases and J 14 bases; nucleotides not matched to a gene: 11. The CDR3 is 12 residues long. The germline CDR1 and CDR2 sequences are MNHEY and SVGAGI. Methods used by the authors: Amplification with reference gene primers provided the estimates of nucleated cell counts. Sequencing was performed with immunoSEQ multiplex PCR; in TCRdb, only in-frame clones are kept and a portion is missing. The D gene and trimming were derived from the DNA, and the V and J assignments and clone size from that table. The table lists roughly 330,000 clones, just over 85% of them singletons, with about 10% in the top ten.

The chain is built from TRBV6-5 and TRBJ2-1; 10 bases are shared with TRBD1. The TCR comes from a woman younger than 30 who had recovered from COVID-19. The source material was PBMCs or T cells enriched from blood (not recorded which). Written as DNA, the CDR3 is TGTGCCACTTCGGTAGCCGGGACAGGGGAGTTCTTC. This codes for CATSVAGTGEFF.